This paragraph reports one TCR beta chain. Its antigen is not known. The data derive from a study of CD8 T cells in ankylosing spondylitis. General study results and limits: Within ankylosing spondylitis blood, a TCR beta motif made up of under 10 highly homologous variants appeared to be characteristic.

The ends were cut back, 0 bases at V and 7 bases at J, with 18 bases in the middle. The CDR3 is 16 residues long. Per the germline V gene, CDR1 is SGHTA and CDR2 is FQGNSA. One entry per CDR3 protein results from TCRdb running MiXCR on the 5' RACE reads. This table holds about 340,000 distinct CDR3 sequences, roughly 14% found once. This chain joins TRBV7-2 and TRBJ2-5, with D perhaps TRBD2 (6 bases). The sequence derives from a male donor with ankylosing spondylitis or in good health (not recorded which). Source material: blood, either unsorted or a sorted T cell fraction (not recorded which). CDR3 bases: TGTGCCAGCAGCTTAGCTCCACGTGGAGGGTCGGGGACCCAGTACTTC. Translation: CASSLAPRGGSGTQYF.